A single T cell receptor beta chain is shown here with its context. What it binds is not known. The sample belongs to a study of T cell responses to AZD1222 COVID-19 vaccine. Study-wide results and limits: Most donors were white British, females outnumbered males, and clonal diversity was possibly underestimated.

The V gene lost 5 bases and the J gene lost 3 bases, with 17 bases spanning the gap. CDR3 size: 15 residues. In germline, CDR1 is SGHVS, CDR2 FQNEAQ. Measured with immunoSEQ multiplex PCR; TCRdb has only the in-frame clones, and not every one. The sample yields approximately 120,000 clones, about 88% seen once. The chain is built from TRBV7-8 and TRBJ2-7, with D possibly called TRBD1 or TRBD2 (6 bases each). The starting material was peripheral blood, obtained on day 0 of AZD1222 vaccination. This clonotype was obtained from an adult in good health. CDR3 protein: CASSPLGGKNYEQYF. The CDR3 bases are TGTGCCAGCAGCCCCCTAGGGGGGAAGAACTACGAGCAGTACTTC.